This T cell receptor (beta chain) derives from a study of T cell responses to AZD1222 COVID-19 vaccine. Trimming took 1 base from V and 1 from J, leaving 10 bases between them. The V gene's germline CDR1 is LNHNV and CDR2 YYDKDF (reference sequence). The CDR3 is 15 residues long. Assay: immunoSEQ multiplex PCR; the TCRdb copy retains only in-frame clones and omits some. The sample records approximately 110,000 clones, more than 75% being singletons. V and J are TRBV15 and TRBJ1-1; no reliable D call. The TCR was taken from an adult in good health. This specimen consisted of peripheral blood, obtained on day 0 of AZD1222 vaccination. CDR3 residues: CATSRVRTPNTEAFF. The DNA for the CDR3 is TGTGCCACCAGCAGAGTTAGGACTCCGAACACTGAAGCTTTCTTT.